The text below deals with one T cell receptor (beta chain). The data derive from a study of blood T cell repertoires in COVID-19. Looking at the study overall: Researchers got acute and convalescent COVID-19 samples from the United States, Italy and Spain.

The germline V and J ends were trimmed by 4 bases and 6 bases, with 13 bases remaining between them. The length of the CDR3 is 15 residues. Germline CDR1 reads SNHLY; CDR2 reads FYNNEI. Produced via immunoSEQ multiplex PCR; TCRdb's table is partial and in-frame only. Among about 200,000 clones listed, less than 85% were seen once. The chain employs TRBV2 and TRBJ1-6; D unresolved. This TCR derives from a woman in her 70s with acute or convalescent COVID-19. Material for sequencing was peripheral blood. CDR3 nucleotides: TGTGCCAGCAGTGGGTCAGGAGGTTTTAATTCACCCCTCCACTTT. Protein product: CASSGSGGFNSPLHF. Full variable domain (rest looked up from reference TRBV2 and TRBJ1-6): EPEVTQTPSHQVTQMGQEVILRCVPISNHLYFYWYRQILGQKVEFLVSFYNNEISEKSEIFDDQFSVERPDGSNFTLKIRSTKLEDSAMYFCASSGSGGFNSPLHFGNGTRLTVT.